Listed below are T cell receptor beta chains from one sample, sequenced in a study of T cell responses to AZD1222 COVID-19 vaccine. The method was immunoSEQ multiplex PCR; TCRdb's version includes in-frame clones alone and lacks a portion of them. This table has roughly 150,000 clones, 88% appearing once. This material consisted of peripheral blood, taken on day 0 of AZD1222 vaccination. Receptors originate from an adult in good health. Each CDR3 is given with its conserved first and last residue.

V	J	CDR3
TRBV7-2	TRBJ2-7	CASSTLAGGASEQYF
TRBV9	TRBJ1-2	CASSATGNYGYTF
TRBV9	TRBJ1-1	CASSPTLGGEAFF
TRBV3-1/TRBV3-2	TRBJ1-6	CASSQAFGSPLHF
TRBV9	TRBJ2-1	CASSVGTTSYNEQFF
TRBV12-5	TRBJ2-1	CASGLDMGQALNNEQFF
TRBV21-1	TRBJ1-5	CASSKGQDNQPQHF
TRBV27	TRBJ2-3	CASSPTAHTDTQYF
TRBV27	TRBJ2-1	CASSLFNSDNEQFF
TRBV12-3/TRBV12-4	TRBJ2-1	CASSLREDEQFF